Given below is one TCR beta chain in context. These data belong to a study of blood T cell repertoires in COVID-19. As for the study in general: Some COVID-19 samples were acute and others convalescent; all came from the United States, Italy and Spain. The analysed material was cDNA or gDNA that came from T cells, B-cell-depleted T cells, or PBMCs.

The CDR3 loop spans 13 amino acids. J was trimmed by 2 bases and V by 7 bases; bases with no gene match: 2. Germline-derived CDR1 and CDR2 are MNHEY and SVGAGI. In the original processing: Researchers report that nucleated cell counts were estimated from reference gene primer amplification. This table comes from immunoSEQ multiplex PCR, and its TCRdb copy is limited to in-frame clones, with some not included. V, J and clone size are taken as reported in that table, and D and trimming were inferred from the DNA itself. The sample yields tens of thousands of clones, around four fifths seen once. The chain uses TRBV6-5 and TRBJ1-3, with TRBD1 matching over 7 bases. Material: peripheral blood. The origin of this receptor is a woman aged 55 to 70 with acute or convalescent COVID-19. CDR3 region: CASNQGAGNTIYF. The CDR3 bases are TGTGCCAGCAATCAGGGGGCTGGAAACACCATATATTTT.